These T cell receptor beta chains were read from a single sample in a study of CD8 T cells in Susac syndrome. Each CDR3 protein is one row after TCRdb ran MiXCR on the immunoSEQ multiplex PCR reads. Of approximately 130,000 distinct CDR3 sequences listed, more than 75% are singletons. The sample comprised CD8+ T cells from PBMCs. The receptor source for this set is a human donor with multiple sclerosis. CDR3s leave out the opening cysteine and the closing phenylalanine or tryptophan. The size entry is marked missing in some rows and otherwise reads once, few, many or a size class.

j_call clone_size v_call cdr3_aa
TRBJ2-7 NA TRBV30 AWSGTFREQY
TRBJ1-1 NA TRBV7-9 ASSAGLLGAEAF
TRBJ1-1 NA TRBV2 ASSVGTGGDTEAF
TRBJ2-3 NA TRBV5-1 ASSLADGESPQY
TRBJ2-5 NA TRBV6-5 ASRLLAGGQETQY
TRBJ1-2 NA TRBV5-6 ASSSSFRANYGYT
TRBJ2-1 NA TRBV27 ASSLSRDHNEQF
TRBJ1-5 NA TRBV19 ASSISEYSNQPQH
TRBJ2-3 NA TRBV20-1 SATNLDRDTDTQY
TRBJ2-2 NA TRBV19 ASSILAGVGTGELF
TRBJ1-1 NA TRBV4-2 ASSREEGGTEAF
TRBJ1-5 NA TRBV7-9 ASSSTQGGSQPQH
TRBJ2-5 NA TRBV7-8 ASPPNGAGGQETQY
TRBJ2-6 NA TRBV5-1 ASSLEGDSGANVLT
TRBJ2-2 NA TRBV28 ASSPKEVWGELF
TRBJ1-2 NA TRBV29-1 SALSSGGGVGYT
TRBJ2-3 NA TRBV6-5 ASSYSGLFGTDTQY
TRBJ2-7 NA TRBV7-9 ASSLEGADEQY
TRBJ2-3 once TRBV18 ASSPSRDSHRDTQY
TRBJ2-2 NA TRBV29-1 SVEDRAITGELF
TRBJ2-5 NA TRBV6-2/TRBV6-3 ASSYQLQETQY
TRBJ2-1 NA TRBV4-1 ASSLPGGDEQF
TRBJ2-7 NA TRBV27 ASSLYGFYEQY
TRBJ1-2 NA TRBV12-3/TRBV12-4 ASSFSSGYT
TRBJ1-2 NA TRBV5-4 ASSGDYGYT
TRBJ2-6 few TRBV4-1 ASSHGGLGGANVLT
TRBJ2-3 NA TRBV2 ASSGSCDRRYTDTQY
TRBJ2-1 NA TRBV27 ASSLIGTGVNEQF
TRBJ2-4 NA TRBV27 ASSLSTSGSGDIQY
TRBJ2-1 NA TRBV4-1 ASSQGGGLAGYNEQF
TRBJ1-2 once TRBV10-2 ASSDSQANYGYT
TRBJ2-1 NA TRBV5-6 ASSPGGAFYNEQF
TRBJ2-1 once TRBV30 AWTWSNEQF
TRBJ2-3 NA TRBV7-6 ASSLAGYFTDTQY
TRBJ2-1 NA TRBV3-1 ASSRTGGNEQF
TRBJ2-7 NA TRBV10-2 ASSTGPNYEQY
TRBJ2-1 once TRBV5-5 ASSPVERGYNEQF
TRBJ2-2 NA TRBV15 ATSPSGASGFGELF
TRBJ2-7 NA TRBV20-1 SASGDGGPSRSYEQY
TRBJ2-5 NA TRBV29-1 SFGTSGTLQETQY
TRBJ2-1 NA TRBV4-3 ASSQGHRGGLREQF
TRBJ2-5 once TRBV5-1 ASAEKMRSRETQY
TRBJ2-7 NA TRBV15 ATSRDRSGAYEQY
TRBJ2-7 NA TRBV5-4 ASSSDFSYEQY
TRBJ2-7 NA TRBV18 ASSPPRRWEQY
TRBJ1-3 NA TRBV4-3 ASSPGQGISGNTIY
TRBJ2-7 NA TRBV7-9 ASSLGRVYEQY
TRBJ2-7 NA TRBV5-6 ASAFYEQY
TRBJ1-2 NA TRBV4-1 ASSQQGADGYT
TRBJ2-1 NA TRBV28 ASSWSGTVEQF
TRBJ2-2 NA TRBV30 AWIPLLAGSNTGELF
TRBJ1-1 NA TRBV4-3 ASSQDSGPNTEAF
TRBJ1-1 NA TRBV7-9 ASRNGEEAF
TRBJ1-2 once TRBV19 ASSITSYGYT
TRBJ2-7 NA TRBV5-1 ASSAEPGTNYEQY